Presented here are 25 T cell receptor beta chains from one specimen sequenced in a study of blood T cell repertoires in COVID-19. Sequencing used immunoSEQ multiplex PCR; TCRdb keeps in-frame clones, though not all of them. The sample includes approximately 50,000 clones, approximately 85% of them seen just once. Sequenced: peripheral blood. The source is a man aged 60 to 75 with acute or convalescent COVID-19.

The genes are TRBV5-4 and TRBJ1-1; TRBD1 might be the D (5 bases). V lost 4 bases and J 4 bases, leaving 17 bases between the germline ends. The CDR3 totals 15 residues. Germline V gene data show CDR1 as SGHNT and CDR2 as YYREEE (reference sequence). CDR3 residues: CASSPRSGVATEAFF. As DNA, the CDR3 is TGTGCCAGCAGCCCGCGGTCGGGGGTGGCCACTGAAGCTTTCTTT.

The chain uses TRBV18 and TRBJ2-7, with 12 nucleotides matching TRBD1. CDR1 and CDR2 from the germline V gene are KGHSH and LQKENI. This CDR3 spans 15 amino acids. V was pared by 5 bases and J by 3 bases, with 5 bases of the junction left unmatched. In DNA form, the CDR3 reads TGTGCCAGCTCAGAGGGACAGGGGGCGTACTACGAGCAGTACTTC. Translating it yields CASSEGQGAYYEQYF.

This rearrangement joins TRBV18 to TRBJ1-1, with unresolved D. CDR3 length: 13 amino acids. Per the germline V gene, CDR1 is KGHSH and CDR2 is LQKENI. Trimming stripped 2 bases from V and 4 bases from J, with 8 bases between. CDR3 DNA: TGTGCCAGCTCACCAACGCGGGGCACTGAAGCTTTCTTT. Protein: CASSPTRGTEAFF.

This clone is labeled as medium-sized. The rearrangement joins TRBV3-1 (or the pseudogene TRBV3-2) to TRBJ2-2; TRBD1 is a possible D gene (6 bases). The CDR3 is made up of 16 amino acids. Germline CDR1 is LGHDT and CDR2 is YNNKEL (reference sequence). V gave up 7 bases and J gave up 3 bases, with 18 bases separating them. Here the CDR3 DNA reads TGTGCCAGCACCGTAAGGGTGGGGGCGGACACCGGGGAGCTGTTTTTT. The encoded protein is CASTVRVGADTGELFF.

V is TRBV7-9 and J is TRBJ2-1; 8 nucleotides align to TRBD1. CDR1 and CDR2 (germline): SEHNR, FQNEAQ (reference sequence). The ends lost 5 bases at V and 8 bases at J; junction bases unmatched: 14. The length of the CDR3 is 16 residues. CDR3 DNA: TGTGCCAGCAGCCCGTTGTGGACAGGGTCGGGCGATGAGCAGTTCTTC. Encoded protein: CASSPLWTGSGDEQFF.

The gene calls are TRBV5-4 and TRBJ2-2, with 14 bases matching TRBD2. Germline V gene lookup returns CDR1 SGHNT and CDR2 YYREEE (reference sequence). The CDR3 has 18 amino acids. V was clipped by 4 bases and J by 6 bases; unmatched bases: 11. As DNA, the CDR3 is TGTGCCAGCAGCGCGGGACTAGCGGGAGCGGGGGGGGCCGGGGAGCTGTTTTTT. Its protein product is CASSAGLAGAGGAGELFF.

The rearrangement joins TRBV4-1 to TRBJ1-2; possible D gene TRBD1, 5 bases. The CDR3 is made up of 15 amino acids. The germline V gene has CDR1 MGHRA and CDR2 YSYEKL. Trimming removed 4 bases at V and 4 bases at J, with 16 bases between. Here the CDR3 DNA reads TGCGCCAGCAGCCTTCGGGAGCAGGGCTCCTATGGCTACACCTTC. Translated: CASSLREQGSYGYTF.

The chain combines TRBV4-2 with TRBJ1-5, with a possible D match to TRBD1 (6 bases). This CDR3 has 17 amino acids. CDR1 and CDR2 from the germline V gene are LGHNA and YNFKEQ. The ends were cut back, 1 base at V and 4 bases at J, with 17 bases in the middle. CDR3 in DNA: TGTGCCAGCAGCCAAGGCCAGGGGAACAGGGCAAATCAGCCCCAGCATTTT. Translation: CASSQGQGNRANQPQHF.

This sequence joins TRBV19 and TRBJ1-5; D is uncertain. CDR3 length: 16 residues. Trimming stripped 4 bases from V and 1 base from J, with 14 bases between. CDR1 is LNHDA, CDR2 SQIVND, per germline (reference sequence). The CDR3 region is CASSRIRGSSNQPQHF. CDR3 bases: TGTGCCAGTAGTAGGATTCGGGGATCCAGCAATCAGCCCCAGCATTTT.

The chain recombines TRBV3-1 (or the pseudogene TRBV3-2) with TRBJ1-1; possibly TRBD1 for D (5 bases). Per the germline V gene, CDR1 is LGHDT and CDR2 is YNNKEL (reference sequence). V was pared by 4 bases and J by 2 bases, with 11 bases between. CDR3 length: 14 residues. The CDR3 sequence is CASSLGGVNTEAFF. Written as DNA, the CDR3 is TGTGCCAGCAGCCTTGGAGGGGTTAACACTGAAGCTTTCTTT.

CDR3 in amino acids: CASSSGATTDTQYF. In nucleotides, the CDR3 is TGTGCCAGCAGTAGCGGGGCGACCACAGATACGCAGTATTTT. V and J are TRBV28 and TRBJ2-3; 7 bases align to TRBD2. After removal of 5 bases from V and 2 bases from J, the junction contained 4 bases not matched to a gene. Per the germline V gene, CDR1 is MDHEN and CDR2 is SYDVKM. The CDR3 is made up of 14 amino acids.

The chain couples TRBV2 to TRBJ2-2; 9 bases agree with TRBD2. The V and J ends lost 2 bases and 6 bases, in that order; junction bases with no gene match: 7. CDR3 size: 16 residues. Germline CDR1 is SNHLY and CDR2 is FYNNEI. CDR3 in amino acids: CASSEQASGIAGELFF. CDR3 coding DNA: TGTGCCAGCAGTGAACAGGCTAGCGGGATCGCCGGGGAGCTGTTTTTT. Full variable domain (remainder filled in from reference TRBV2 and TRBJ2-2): EPEVTQTPSHQVTQMGQEVILRCVPISNHLYFYWYRQILGQKVEFLVSFYNNEISEKSEIFDDQFSVERPDGSNFTLKIRSTKLEDSAMYFCASSEQASGIAGELFFGEGSRLTVL.

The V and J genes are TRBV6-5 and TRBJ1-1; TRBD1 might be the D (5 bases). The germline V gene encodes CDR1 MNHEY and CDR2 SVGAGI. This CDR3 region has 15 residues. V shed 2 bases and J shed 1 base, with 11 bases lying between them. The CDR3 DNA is TGTGCCAGCAGTTACCGCGTTACAGGGAACACTGAAGCTTTCTTT. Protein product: CASSYRVTGNTEAFF.

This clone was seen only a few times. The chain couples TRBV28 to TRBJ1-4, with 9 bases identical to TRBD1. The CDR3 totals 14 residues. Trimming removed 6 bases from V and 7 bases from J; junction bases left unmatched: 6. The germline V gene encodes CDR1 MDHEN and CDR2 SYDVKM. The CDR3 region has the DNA TGTGCCAGCAGAACTGACAGGGGGGGTGAAAAACTGTTTTTT. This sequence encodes CASRTDRGGEKLFF. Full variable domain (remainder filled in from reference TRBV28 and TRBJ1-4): DVKVTQSSRYLVKRTGEKVFLECVQDMDHENMFWYRQDPGLGLRLIYFSYDVKMKEKGDIPEGYSVSREKKERFSLILESASTNQTSMYLCASRTDRGGEKLFFGSGTQLSVL.

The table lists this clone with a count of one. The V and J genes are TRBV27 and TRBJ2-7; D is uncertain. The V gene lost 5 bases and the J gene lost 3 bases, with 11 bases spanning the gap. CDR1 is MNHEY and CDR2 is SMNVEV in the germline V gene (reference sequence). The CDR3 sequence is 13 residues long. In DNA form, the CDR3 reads TGTGCCAGCAGTGTCCAGGTGGGCTACGAGCAGTACTTC. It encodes CASSVQVGYEQYF.

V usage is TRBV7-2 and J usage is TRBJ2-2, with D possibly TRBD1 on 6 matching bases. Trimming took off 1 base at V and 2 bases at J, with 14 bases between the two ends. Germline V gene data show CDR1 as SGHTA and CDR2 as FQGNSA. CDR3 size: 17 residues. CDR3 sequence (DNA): TGTGCCAGCAGCTTAGTCGTCACAGGGAGTAACACCGGGGAGCTGTTTTTT. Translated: CASSLVVTGSNTGELFF.

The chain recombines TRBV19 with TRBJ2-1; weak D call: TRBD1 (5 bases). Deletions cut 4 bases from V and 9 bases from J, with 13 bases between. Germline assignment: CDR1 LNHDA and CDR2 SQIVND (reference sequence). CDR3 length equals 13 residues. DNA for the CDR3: TGTGCCAGTAGTAATCAGGGAACGGTTGAGCAGTTCTTC. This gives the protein CASSNQGTVEQFF.

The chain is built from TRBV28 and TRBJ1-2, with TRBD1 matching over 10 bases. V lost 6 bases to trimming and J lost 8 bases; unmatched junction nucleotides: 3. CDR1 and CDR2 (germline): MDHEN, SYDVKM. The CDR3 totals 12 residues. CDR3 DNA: TGTGCCAGCAGGACAGGGGGCAAGGGCTACACCTTC. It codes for CASRTGGKGYTF.

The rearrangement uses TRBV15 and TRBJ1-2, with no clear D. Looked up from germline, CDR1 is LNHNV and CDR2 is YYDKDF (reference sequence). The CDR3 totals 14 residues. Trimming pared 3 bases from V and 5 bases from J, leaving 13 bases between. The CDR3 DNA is TGTGCCACCAGCAGGGAGGGCTTAGGGTATGGCTACACCTTC. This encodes CATSREGLGYGYTF.

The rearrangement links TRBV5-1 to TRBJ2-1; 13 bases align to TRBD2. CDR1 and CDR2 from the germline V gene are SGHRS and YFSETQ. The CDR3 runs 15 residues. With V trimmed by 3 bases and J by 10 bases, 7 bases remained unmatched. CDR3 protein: CASSSLGLAGNEQFF. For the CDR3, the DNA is TGCGCCAGCAGCTCCTTGGGACTAGCGGGAAACGAGCAGTTCTTC.

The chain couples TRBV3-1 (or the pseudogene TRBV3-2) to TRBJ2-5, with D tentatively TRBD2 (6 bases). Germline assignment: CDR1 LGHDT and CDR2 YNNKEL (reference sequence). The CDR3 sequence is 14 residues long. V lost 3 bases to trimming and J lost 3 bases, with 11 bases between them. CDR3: CASSQRGLKETQYF. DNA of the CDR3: TGTGCCAGCAGCCAGAGGGGACTTAAAGAGACCCAGTACTTC.

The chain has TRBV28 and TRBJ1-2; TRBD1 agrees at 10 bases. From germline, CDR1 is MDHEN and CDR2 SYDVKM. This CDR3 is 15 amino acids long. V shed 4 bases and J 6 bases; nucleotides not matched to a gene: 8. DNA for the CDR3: TGTGCCAGCAGTTCGGCGGACAGGGGGATTAATGGCTACACCTTC. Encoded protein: CASSSADRGINGYTF.

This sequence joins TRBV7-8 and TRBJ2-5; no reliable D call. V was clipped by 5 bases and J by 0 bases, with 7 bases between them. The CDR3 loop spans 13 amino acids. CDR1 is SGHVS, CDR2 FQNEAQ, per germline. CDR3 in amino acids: CASSGRDQETQYF. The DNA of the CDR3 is TGTGCCAGCAGCGGCCGGGACCAAGAGACCCAGTACTTC.

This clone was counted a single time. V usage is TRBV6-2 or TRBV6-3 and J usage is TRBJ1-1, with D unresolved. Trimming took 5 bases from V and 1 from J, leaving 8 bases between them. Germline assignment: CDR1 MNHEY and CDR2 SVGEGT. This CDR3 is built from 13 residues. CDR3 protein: CASSIYRNTEAFF. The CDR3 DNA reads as TGTGCCAGCAGTATTTACAGGAACACTGAAGCTTTCTTT.

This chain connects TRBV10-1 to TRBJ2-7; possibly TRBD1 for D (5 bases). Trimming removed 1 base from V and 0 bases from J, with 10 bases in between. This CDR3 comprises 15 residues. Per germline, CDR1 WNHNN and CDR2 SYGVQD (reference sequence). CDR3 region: CASSEYQGFSYEQYF. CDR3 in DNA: TGCGCCAGCAGTGAGTATCAGGGCTTCTCCTACGAGCAGTACTTC.